Many counts were recorded for the clone carrying this TCR beta chain. Its antigen is unknown. These data are taken from a study of T cells in Graves' hyperthyroidism and ophthalmopathy. Background on the study: The blood sample was taken at first diagnosis, before treatment began.

Template material for amplifying TCR beta CDR3 regions consisted of RNA transcripts. In the first-round RT-PCR of the TCR CDR3, the HTBI primer set was used. Using its own MiXCR run on the multiplex PCR reads, TCRdb lists one record per CDR3 protein. The sample yields under 300,000 distinct CDR3 sequences, 10% to 15% seen once. The study, taken as a whole, reports: Blood held most thyroid clonotypes expanded above 0.001 frequency.

Each patient was aged 18 to 65 and had newly diagnosed hyperthyroidism of under 2 months' duration. Orbital computed tomography, thyroid ultrasound, serum thyroxine and TRAb, and clinical symptoms together informed the diagnoses. The CDR3 extends over 14 amino acids. V was shortened by 0 bases and J by 4 bases, with 8 bases between the two germline ends. CDR1 and CDR2 from the germline V gene are MNHEY and SVGEGT. The chain is built from TRBV6-2 or TRBV6-3 and TRBJ2-3; perhaps TRBD2 as D (5 bases). The source of this sequence is a woman in her twenties or thirties with Graves' hyperthyroidism that later progressed to Graves' ophthalmopathy. The specimen sequenced was blood. The CDR3 spells CASSYSMEADTQYF. The CDR3, as DNA: TGTGCCAGCAGTTACTCGATGGAGGCAGATACGCAGTATTTT.